The clone carrying this TCR beta chain was observed a few times. The antigen is not known. The data originate from a study of T-cell memory formation after mild COVID-19. The study's findings and limits: The authors did not confirm SARS-CoV-2 specificity of second-wave clones peaking day 37.

MiXCR, applied by TCRdb to the 5' RACE reads, yields one record per CDR3 protein. The top ten clones hold around 10% of a sample with 200,000 to 250,000 distinct CDR3 sequences, roughly 30% of them seen once. J gave up 2 bases and V 6 bases, and 7 bases lay outside the gene matches. The length of the CDR3 is 16 residues. This clonotype was obtained from an adult woman who had mild COVID-19 (a few samples of this study predate the infection). Cell type and time point are not known. V usage is TRBV12-3 or TRBV12-4 and J usage is TRBJ2-1; TRBD2 agrees at 10 bases. Sample: PBMCs or a T cell subset sorted from them (not recorded which). CDR3 loop: CASRDSSGGPYNEQFF. The CDR3 DNA follows: TGTGCCAGCAGGGATTCTAGCGGGGGCCCCTACAATGAGCAGTTCTTC.